The rows below give T cell receptor beta chains drawn from one sample of a study of patients and donors after allogeneic stem cell transplantation. Each CDR3 protein gets one entry after TCRdb re-called the RT-PCR reads with MiXCR. Here the sample spans approximately 140,000 distinct CDR3 sequences, over 35% being singletons. The sample was blood, either unsorted or a sorted T cell fraction (not recorded which). These receptors all come from a human donor who was either an allogeneic HSCT recipient or a stem cell or donor lymphocyte infusion donor (not recorded which). It is not recorded whose cells these are; they may come from a transplant donor. The CDR3 runs from the conserved cysteine through the conserved F or W. Each record gives: D gene, V gene, CDR3 length, clone size, J gene, CDR3 DNA, CDR3 protein. A D gene is named only where the DNA matches it firmly. Expanded clones get a size class; other rows say once, few or many, or leave the size out.

>TRBD2|TRBV5-1|15|-|TRBJ2-1
TGCGCCAGCAGCAGTACTAGCGGGGGGGCCTCTGAGCAGTTCTTC
CASSSTSGGASEQFF
>-|TRBV29-1|14|-|TRBJ2-7
TGCAGCGTTGAAGGGAGGCCCGGGACCTACGAGCAGTACTTC
CSVEGRPGTYEQYF
>TRBD1|TRBV20-1|14|-|TRBJ1-1
TGCAGTGCCAGACAGGGGACCCTGAACACTGAAGCTTTCTTT
CSARQGTLNTEAFF
>-|TRBV7-9|14|-|TRBJ1-3
TGTGCCAGCAGCTTAGCGACAACCGGGGACACCATATATTTT
CASSLATTGDTIYF
>TRBD1|TRBV12-3/TRBV12-4|17|once|TRBJ2-3
TGTGCCAGCAGTCCGCCGACAGGGGGCGTCGGTACAGATACGCAGTATTTT
CASSPPTGGVGTDTQYF
>-|TRBV28|12|-|TRBJ1-2
TGTGCCAGCACCCAACAGCAGTATGGCTACACCTTC
CASTQQQYGYTF
>TRBD1|TRBV5-1|15|many|TRBJ1-1
TGCGCCAGCAGCGGTGGACAGGGGCTGGCTCCTGAAGCTTTCTTT
CASSGGQGLAPEAFF
>-|TRBV18|13|-|TRBJ2-7
TGTGCCAGCTCACCCCGGGACCCCTACGAGCAGTACTTC
CASSPRDPYEQYF
>-|TRBV6-5|13|-|TRBJ2-5
TGTGCCAGCAGTTACTCGATTGGGGAGACCCAGTACTTC
CASSYSIGETQYF
>-|TRBV7-2|13|few|TRBJ1-5
TGTGCCAGCAGCACCTTGGGGGTTCAGCCCCAGCATTTT
CASSTLGVQPQHF
>-|TRBV12-3/TRBV12-4|14|few|TRBJ1-6
TGTGCCAGCAGTTTCTTCGTCTATAATTCACCCCTCCACTTT
CASSFFVYNSPLHF
>-|TRBV4-3|15|-|TRBJ2-3
TGCGCCAGCAGCCAAGCTGGCAGGGGGGGAGATACGCAGTATTTT
CASSQAGRGGDTQYF
>TRBD1|TRBV13|15|many|TRBJ1-1
TGTGCCAGCAGCCCTTTGGACAGGGTGGGCACTGAAGCTTTCTTT
CASSPLDRVGTEAFF
>TRBD2|TRBV20-1|15|-|TRBJ2-1
TGCAGTGCTAGAGATCGACTAGCGTCAAACAATGAGCAGTTCTTC
CSARDRLASNNEQFF
>-|TRBV12-3/TRBV12-4|12|-|TRBJ2-2
TGTGCCAGCAGTTTACCCACCGGGGAGCTGTTTTTT
CASSLPTGELFF
>-|TRBV5-6|13|few|TRBJ1-1
TGTGCCAGCAGCTTGCCCTTGGGCACTGAAGCTTTCTTT
CASSLPLGTEAFF
>-|TRBV7-8|12|-|TRBJ1-1
TGTGCCAGCAGCTTAACCGCCACTGAAGCTTTCTTT
CASSLTATEAFF
>-|TRBV7-2|16|-|TRBJ1-5
TGTGCCAGCAGTTATTCCGGGACACACAATGAGAAGCCCCAGCATTTT
CASSYSGTHNEKPQHF
>-|TRBV5-1|16|few|TRBJ1-1
TGCGCCAGCAGCTTGCTGCAGCCTTCTATGAACACTGAAGCTTTCTTT
CASSLLQPSMNTEAFF
>-|TRBV19|15|-|TRBJ1-5
TGTGCCAGTAGTATCGGCAGAGCCTTCAATCAGCCCCAGCATTTT
CASSIGRAFNQPQHF
>-|TRBV2|13|-|TRBJ2-2
TGTGCCAGCCCCGGGAAGGTCCCCGGGGAGCTGTTTTTT
CASPGKVPGELFF
>-|TRBV5-1|14|few|TRBJ1-6
TGCGCCAGCAGCTTGGAAGTTCCGGGTTCACCCCTCCACTTT
CASSLEVPGSPLHF
>-|TRBV12-3/TRBV12-4|14|-|TRBJ1-5
TGTGCCAGCAGCCCCCTGGGGGGGGATCAGCCCCAGCATTTT
CASSPLGGDQPQHF
>-|TRBV20-1|13|-|TRBJ1-5
TGCAGTGCTAGAGGGGGAGTTGGACAGCCCCAGCATTTT
CSARGGVGQPQHF
>-|TRBV4-2|16|-|TRBJ2-2
TGTGCCAGCAGCCTTGCCGAGGGGCGGTACACCGGGGAGCTGTTTTTT
CASSLAEGRYTGELFF
>-|TRBV10-3|13|once|TRBJ2-5
TGTGCCATCAGTGTCCAGATCGGAGAGACCCAGTACTTC
CAISVQIGETQYF